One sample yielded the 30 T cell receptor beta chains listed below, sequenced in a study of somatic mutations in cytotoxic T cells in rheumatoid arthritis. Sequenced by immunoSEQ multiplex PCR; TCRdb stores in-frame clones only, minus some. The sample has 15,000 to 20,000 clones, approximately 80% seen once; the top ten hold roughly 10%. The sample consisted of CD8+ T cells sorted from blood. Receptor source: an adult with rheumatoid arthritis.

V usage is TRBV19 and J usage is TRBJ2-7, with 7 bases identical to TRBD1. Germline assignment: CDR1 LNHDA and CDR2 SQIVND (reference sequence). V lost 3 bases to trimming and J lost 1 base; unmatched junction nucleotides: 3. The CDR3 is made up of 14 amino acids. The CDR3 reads CASSMTGQSYEQYF. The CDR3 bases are TGTGCCAGTAGTATGACGGGACAGTCCTACGAGCAGTACTTC.

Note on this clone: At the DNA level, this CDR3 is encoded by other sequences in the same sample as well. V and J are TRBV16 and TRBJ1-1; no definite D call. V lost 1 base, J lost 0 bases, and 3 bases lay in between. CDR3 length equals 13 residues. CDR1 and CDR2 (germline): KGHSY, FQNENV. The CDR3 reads CASSQFLNTEAFF. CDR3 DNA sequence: TGTGCCAGCAGCCAATTCTTGAACACTGAAGCTTTCTTT.

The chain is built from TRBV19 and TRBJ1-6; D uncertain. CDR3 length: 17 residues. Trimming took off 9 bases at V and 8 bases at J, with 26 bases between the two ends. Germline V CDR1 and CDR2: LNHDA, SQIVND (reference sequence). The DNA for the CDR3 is TGTGCCAGAGATCTTAAGAGGGCACGGCACCTTGATTCACCCCTCCACTTT. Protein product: CARDLKRARHLDSPLHF.

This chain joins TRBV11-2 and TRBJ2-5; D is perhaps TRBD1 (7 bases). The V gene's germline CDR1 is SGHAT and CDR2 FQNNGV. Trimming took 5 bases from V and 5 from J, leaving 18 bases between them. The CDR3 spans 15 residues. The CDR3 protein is CASSITPGGQETQYF. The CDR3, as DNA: TGTGCCAGCAGCATAACTCCAGGGGGGCAGGAGACCCAGTACTTC.

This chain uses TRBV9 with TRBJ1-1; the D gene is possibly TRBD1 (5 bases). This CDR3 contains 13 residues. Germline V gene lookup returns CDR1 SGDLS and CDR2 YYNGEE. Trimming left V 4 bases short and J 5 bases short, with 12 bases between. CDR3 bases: TGTGCCAGCAGCAGGGTACCAGGGACTGAAGCTTTCTTT. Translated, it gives CASSRVPGTEAFF.

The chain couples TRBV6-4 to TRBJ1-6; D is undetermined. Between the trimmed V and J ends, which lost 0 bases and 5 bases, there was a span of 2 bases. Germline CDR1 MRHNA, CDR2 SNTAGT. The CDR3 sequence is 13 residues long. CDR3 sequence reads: CASSDSDNSPLHF. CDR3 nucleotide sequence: TGTGCCAGCAGTGACTCGGATAATTCACCCCTCCACTTT.

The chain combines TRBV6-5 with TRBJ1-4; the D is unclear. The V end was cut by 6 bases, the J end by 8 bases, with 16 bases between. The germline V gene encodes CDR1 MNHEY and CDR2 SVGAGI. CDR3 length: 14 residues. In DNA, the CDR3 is TGTGCCAGCAGCCAAGACGGTCTCCGGGAAAAACTGTTTTTT. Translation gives CASSQDGLREKLFF.

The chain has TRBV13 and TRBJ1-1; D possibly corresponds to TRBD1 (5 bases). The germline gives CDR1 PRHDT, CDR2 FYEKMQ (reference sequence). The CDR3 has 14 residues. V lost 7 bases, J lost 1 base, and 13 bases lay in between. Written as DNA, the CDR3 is TGTGCCAGCATGATGGGGCAGAGGAACACTGAAGCTTTCTTT. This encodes CASMMGQRNTEAFF.

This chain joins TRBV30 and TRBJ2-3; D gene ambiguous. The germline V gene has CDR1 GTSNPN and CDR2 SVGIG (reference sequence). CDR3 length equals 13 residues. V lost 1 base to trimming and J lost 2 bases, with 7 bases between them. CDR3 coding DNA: TGTGCCTGGAGTGAAGAACTCACAGATACGCAGTATTTT. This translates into CAWSEELTDTQYF.

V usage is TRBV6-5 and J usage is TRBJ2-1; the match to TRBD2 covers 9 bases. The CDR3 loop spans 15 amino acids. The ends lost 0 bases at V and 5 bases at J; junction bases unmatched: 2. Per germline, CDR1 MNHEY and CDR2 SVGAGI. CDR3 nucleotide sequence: TGTGCCAGCAGTTACTCGCGGGGGGGGAACAATGAGCAGTTCTTC. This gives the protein CASSYSRGGNNEQFF.

CDR3 region: CASSLGGTNTDTQYF. The CDR3 nucleotides read TGTGCCAGCAGCTTAGGCGGGACCAACACAGATACGCAGTATTTT. The chain joins TRBV11-1 to TRBJ2-3, with a weak D call TRBD2 (6 bases). From germline, CDR1 is SGHAT and CDR2 FQDESV (reference sequence). The length of the CDR3 is 15 residues. Trimming shortened V by 1 base and J by 2 bases, and 10 bases separated the two germline ends.

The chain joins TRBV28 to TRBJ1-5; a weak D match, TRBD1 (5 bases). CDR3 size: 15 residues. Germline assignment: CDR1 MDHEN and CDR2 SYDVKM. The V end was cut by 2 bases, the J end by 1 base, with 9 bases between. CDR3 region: CASSLSDRSNQPQHF. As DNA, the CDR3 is TGTGCCAGCAGTTTAAGTGACAGAAGCAATCAGCCCCAGCATTTT.

CDR3 bases: TGTGCCAGCAGTATGACAGGGTCTGGGGAGACCCAGTACTTC. Amino acid sequence: CASSMTGSGETQYF. The chain has TRBV28 and TRBJ2-5, with 7 bases fitting TRBD1. The V gene end was trimmed by 5 bases and the J gene end by 5 bases; junction bases not matched to a gene: 8. The CDR3 is made up of 14 amino acids. The germline CDR1 and CDR2 sequences are MDHEN and SYDVKM.

The CDR3 sequence: CASSLRTGRTEAFF. The CDR3, as DNA: TGTGCCAGCAGCTTAAGGACAGGAAGGACTGAAGCTTTCTTT. The chain has TRBV7-9 and TRBJ1-1; TRBD1 aligns across 7 bases. The length of the CDR3 is 14 residues. The ends lost 2 bases at V and 5 bases at J; junction bases unmatched: 5. Per germline, CDR1 SEHNR and CDR2 FQNEAQ (reference sequence).

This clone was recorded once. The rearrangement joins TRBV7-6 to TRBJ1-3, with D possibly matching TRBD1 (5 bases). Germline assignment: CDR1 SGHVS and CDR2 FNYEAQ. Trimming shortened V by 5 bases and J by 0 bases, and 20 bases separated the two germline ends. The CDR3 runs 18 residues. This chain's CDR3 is CASSLRSLDRLSGNTIYF. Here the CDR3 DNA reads TGTGCCAGCAGCCTAAGGTCCCTAGACAGACTCTCTGGAAACACCATATATTTT. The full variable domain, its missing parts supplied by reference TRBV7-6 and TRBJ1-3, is GAGVSQSPRYKVTKRGQDVALRCDPISGHVSLYWYRQALGQGPEFLTYFNYEAQQDKSGLPNDRFSAERPEGSISTLTIQRTEQRDSAMYRCASSLRSLDRLSGNTIYFGEGSWLTVV.

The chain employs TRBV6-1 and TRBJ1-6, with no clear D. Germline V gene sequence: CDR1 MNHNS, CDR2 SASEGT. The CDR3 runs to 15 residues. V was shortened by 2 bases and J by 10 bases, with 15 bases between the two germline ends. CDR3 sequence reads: CASSEKVPTGSPLHF. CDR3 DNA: TGTGCCAGCAGTGAAAAAGTCCCCACCGGGTCACCCCTCCACTTT.

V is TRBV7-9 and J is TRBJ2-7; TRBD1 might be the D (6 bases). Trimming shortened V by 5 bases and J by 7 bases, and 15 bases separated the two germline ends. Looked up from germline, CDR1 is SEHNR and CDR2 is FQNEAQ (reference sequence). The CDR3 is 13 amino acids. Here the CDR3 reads CASSAGDPGEQYF. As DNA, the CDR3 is TGTGCCAGCAGCGCAGGGGACCCCGGGGAGCAGTACTTC.

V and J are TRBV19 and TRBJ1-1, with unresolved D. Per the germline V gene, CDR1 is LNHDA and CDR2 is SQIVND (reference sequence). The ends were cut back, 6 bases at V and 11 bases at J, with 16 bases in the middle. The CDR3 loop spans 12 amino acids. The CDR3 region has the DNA TGTGCCAGTAGCCTCGGTTGGGCTCGGGCTTTCTTT. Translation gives CASSLGWARAFF.

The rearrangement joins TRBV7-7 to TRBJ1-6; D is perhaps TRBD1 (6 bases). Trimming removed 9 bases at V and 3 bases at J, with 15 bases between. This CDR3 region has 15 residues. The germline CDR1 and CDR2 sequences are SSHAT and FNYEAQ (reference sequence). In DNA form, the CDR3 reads TGTGCCAGGGGGGGCCCAACAAACTATAATTCACCCCTCCACTTT. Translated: CARGGPTNYNSPLHF. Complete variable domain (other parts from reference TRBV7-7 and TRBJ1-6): GAGVSQSPRYKVTKRGQDVTLRCDPISSHATLYWYQQALGQGPEFLTYFNYEAQPDKSGLPSDRFSAERPEGSISTLTIQRTEQRDSAMYRCARGGPTNYNSPLHFGNGTRLTVT.

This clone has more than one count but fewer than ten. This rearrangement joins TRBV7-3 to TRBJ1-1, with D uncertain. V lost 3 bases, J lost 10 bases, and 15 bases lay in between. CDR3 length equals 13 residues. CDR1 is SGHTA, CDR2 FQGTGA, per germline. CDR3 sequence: CASSFARSEVAFF. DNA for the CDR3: TGTGCCAGCAGCTTTGCGAGAAGTGAGGTAGCTTTCTTT.

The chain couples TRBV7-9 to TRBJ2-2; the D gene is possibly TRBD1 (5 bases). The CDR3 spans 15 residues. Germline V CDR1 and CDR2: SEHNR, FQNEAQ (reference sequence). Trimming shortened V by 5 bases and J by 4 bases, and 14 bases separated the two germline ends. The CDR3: CASSGRTRGTGELFF. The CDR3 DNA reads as TGTGCCAGCAGCGGCCGGACACGCGGCACCGGGGAGCTGTTTTTT.

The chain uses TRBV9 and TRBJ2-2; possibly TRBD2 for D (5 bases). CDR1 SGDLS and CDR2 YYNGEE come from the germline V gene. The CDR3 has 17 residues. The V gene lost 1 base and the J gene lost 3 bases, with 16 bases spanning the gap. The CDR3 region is CASSVMLLDVDTGELFF. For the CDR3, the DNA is TGTGCCAGCAGCGTAATGTTACTAGACGTGGACACCGGGGAGCTGTTTTTT.

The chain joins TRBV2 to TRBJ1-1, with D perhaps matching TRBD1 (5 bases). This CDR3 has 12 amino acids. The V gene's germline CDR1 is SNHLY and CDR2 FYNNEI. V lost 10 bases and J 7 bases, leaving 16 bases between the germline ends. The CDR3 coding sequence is TGTGCCAATCAAGGGGAGGGTCTTGAAGCTTTCTTT. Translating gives CANQGEGLEAFF.

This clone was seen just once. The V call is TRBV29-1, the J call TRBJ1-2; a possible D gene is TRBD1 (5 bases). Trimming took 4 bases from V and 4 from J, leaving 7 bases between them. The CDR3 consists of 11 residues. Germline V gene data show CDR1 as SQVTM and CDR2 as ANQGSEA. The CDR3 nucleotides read TGCAGCGTTGCCGGGACCTATGGCTACACCTTC. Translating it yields CSVAGTYGYTF.

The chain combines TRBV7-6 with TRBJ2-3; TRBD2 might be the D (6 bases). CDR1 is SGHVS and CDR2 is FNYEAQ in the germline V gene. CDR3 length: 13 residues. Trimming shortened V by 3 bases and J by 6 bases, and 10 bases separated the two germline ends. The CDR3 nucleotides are TGTGCCAGCAGCTTCGGGACTCGGGATACGCAGTATTTT. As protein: CASSFGTRDTQYF.

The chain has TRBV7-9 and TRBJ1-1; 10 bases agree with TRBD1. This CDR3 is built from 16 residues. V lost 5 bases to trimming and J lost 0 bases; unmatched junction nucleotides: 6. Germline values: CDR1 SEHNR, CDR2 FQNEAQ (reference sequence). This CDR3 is CASSPRGQGLNTEAFF. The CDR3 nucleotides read TGTGCCAGCAGCCCGAGGGGACAGGGGTTGAACACTGAAGCTTTCTTT. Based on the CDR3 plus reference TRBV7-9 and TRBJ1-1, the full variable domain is DTGVSQNPRHKITKRGQNVTFRCDPISEHNRLYWYRQTLGQGPEFLTYFQNEAQLEKSRLLSDRFSAERPKGSFSTLEIQRTEQGDSAMYLCASSPRGQGLNTEAFFGQGTRLTVV.

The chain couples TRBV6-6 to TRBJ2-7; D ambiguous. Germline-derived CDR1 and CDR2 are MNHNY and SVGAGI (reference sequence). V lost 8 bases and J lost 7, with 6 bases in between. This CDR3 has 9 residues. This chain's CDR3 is CASGVEQYF. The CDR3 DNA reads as TGTGCCAGCGGGGTGGAGCAGTACTTC.

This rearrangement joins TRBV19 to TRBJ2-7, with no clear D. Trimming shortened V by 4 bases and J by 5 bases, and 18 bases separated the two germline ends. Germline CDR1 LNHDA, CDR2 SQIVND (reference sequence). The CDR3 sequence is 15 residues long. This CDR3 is CASSTDEVPLHEQYF. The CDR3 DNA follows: TGTGCCAGTAGTACCGACGAAGTTCCCCTCCACGAGCAGTACTTC.

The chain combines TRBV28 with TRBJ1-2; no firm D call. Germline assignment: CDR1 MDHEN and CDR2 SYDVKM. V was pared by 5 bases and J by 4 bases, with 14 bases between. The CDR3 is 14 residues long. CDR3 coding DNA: TGTGCCAGCAGTCCCTTTGGGGTAGGCTATGGCTACACCTTC. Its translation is CASSPFGVGYGYTF.

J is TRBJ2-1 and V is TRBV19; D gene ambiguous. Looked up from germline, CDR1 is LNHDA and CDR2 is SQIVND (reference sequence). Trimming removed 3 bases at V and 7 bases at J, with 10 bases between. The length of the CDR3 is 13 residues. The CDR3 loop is CASSMSQENEQFF. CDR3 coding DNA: TGTGCCAGTAGTATGTCCCAGGAGAATGAGCAGTTCTTC.